What follows describes a single TCR beta chain. Its antigen has not been determined. No much larger clone is present one base from it, and per-base qualities are unavailable. The donors were healthy, HIV-negative adults with no recently reported acute infections or vaccinations. Only Caucasian adults living in Nashville, Tennessee, USA were represented among the donors. CD4+ T cells were enriched by magnetic negative selection, after which naive cells were positively selected on CD45RA and the negative fraction was taken as the memory subset. Blood was collected by leukapheresis, and PBMCs were isolated by Ficoll-Histopaque density gradient centrifugation and then cryopreserved in liquid nitrogen vapor phase. Analytical flow cytometry was used to check the purity and quantity of each magnetically sorted T cell population. From each sorted fraction, genomic DNA was isolated and quantified by UV absorbance on a Nanodrop 2000c.

The data were taken from a study of shared clonotypes between healthy human individuals (dated by TCRdb to 2019 to 2021). About the full investigation: The cohort comprised a couple of women and three men aged 18 to 49 years. Per donor, three plates each were used for CD4 naive and CD4 memory, two for CD8 naive, and one for CD8 memory. Blood TCR repertoires of several healthy adults were deeply sequenced to estimate repertoire size and the extent of clonotype sharing between individuals. Libraries were prepared and TCR repertoires were sequenced by different laboratories using diverse techniques, in order to increase sequencing depth and limit assay-specific biases. Each donor's leukapheresis produced roughly between about 0.9 and 9.5 billion PBMCs.

From the germline V gene, CDR1 is SGHTA and CDR2 is FQGTGA. The trim is 5 bases for V and 2 bases for J, with a gap of 5 bases between the germline ends. The CDR3 runs 12 residues from the cysteine to the phenylalanine. The CDR3 DNA has 36 bases and is translated from base 1. Using the deep immunoSEQ assay, TCR CDR3 regions were amplified from genomic DNA by multiplex PCR. Extracted genomic DNA from each cell subset was spread evenly across all wells of several immunoSEQ 96-well plates, with each plate serving as a replicate. For sorted subsets, 200 to 250 ng of genomic DNA, equivalent to tens of thousands of T cell genomes, went into each replicate PCR. Purified libraries were quantified with a Qubit 3.0 fluorometer, sized on a Bioanalyzer 2100, and re-quantified with the KAPA Library Quantification kit. A separate single-read 150-cycle Illumina NextSeq 550 flow cell was used to sequence each immunoSEQ 96-well plate. For the original study's pipeline: The immunoSEQ output contained only junctional sequences without quality scores, so filtering could not match that applied to full-length reads. Sequences were annotated with PyIR, a Python wrapper for IgBLAST v1.9, using IMGT germline references to assign V/J genes and CDR3. Reads were removed for weak V/J assignments (E-value above 1e-6), missing CDR3, stop codons, out-of-frame junctions, or ambiguous translated residues. V3J clonotypes were defined as sequences sharing an identical inferred V gene, J gene, and CDR3 amino acid sequence. The percentage overlap between two repertoires was calculated by dividing the number of shared unique clonotypes by the size of the smaller repertoire. RTK rarefaction, the Chao1 estimator, and Recon v2.1 estimates of unobserved clonotypes were used to assess repertoire richness. For all TCRbeta clonotypes obtained by the gDNA method from a handful of donors, generation probabilities were computed with OLGA. Drawn from immuneACCESS, this table holds only the in-frame rearrangements with V and J called that TCRdb kept. Clones are partly lost; checked studies trace under half to an unresolved V gene and leave the rest unexplained. Clonal size and the V and J genes are those of that table, whereas D and trimming came from the DNA. Recorded for this sample are more than 1,200,000 clones; roughly 98.5% of them occurred a single time. 0.36% of the sample goes to the ten largest clones.

Findings and caveats that apply to the study as a whole: Based on pairwise subsampling, the degree of clonotype sharing among donors was expected to be affected by sequencing depth. Rarefaction of sorted-subset datasets indicated incomplete sequencing despite the large sequencing depth. Larger estimated clonotype richness was generally found for naive subsets than for memory subsets. Sampling was restricted to blood, and TCR repertoires in tissues likely differ from the TCR repertoires found in blood. Higher generation probabilities were observed for clonotypes shared by all four sorted-subset donors than for non-shared clonotypes. When several donors were compared, the shared fraction of clonotypes was about 5% for naive CD4, 3% to 4% for naive CD8, 2.3% for memory CD4, and about 0.36% for memory CD8. Because the study included a small number of donors, the genetic and exposure-history diversity represented was limited.

The specimen sequenced was naive CD4+ T cells sorted from blood. Taken with the paper, the label for cell subset or site translates to: CD45RA+ positively selected. The rearranged segments are TRBV7-3 and TRBJ2-3; the D gene is not confidently resolved. This clonotype was sampled from a man aged 25 to 40 in good health. DNA sequence: TGTGCCAGCAGCCCAAACACAGATACGCAGTATTTT. Its translation reads: CASSPNTDTQYF.